Sequencing of this T cell receptor (beta chain) was carried out in a study of CD8 T cells in ankylosing spondylitis. Study conclusions and caveats: A TCR beta motif of about 8 highly homologous variants seemed to mark ankylosing spondylitis blood. As reported, disease-linked clones showed significant enrichment in matched ankylosing spondylitis synovial fluid.

TCRdb independently ran MiXCR on the 5' RACE reads; one entry per CDR3 protein. The data contain approximately 140,000 distinct CDR3 sequences, 8% to 9% of them singletons. With V trimmed by 6 bases and J by 4 bases, 5 bases remained unmatched. The CDR3 sequence is 14 residues long. Germline loops: CDR1 MNHNS, CDR2 SASEGT. This clonotype was seen repeatedly, ten times or more. Its antigen is unknown. This rearrangement joins TRBV6-1 to TRBJ1-4; TRBD1 aligns across 7 bases. The TCR sequence derives from a male donor with ankylosing spondylitis. Sequencing was done on a sample of synovial fluid, either unsorted or a sorted T cell fraction (not recorded which). The CDR3 loop is CASSVRQGNEKLFF. The CDR3 DNA reads as TGTGCCAGCAGCGTCCGACAGGGTAATGAAAAACTGTTTTTT.